This T cell receptor (beta chain) was identified in a study of T-cell memory formation after mild COVID-19. Study-wide background: TCR clusters were mostly donor specific. Study-wide findings and caveats: Mostly located in CM and EM were contracting CD4+ clones, with contracting CD8+ clones located in EMRA. Nothing confirmed that second-wave clones peaking on day 37 were specific for SARS-CoV-2.

Constant-segment primers served in 5'RACE that generated TCR alpha and TCR beta cDNA libraries bearing sample barcodes and UMIs. MiXCR, applied by TCRdb to the 5' RACE reads, yields one record per CDR3 protein. Of around 210,000 distinct CDR3 sequences in the sample, around 8.8% were seen once. There are 14 residues in the CDR3. The trim removed 4 bases at V and 6 bases at J, leaving 6 bases unmatched. The germline CDR1 and CDR2 sequences are MNHEY and SVGAGI. This clonotype occurred many times. As yet, its antigen is unknown. This chain connects TRBV6-5 to TRBJ2-3; 8 nucleotides align to TRBD2. Specimen: PBMCs or a T cell subset sorted from them (not recorded which). The sequence derives from a man between 18 and 29 years old who had mild COVID-19 (a few samples of this study predate the infection). Cell type and time point are not known. The chain's CDR3 is CASSSRLAGDTQYF. CDR3 DNA: TGTGCCAGCAGTTCCCGGTTAGCGGGGGATACGCAGTATTTT.